What follows describes a single T cell receptor (beta chain). Its antigen is not known. Clones were read by immunoSEQ multiplex PCR, and TCRdb kept only the in-frame ones, dropping some. This table has more than 2 million clones, approximately 96% appearing once. This sample is part of a study of shared clonotypes between healthy human individuals. Whole-study findings and limits: Richness estimates generally favored naive over memory subsets. Non-shared clonotypes were found to have lower generation probabilities than the clonotypes that were shared by all four of the sorted-subset donors.

The germline gives CDR1 GTSNPN, CDR2 SVGIG (reference sequence). The CDR3 totals 14 residues. V lost 5 bases and J lost 0, with 14 bases in between. Sequenced input: naive CD4+ T cells sorted from blood. Regarding subset: CD45RA+ positively selected. The clonotype comes from a man between 18 and 29 years old in good health. The rearrangement joins TRBV30 to TRBJ2-7, with D possibly TRBD1 on 5 matching bases. This chain's CDR3 is CAWETDSSSYEQYF. In DNA form, the CDR3 reads TGTGCCTGGGAGACAGATTCAAGCTCCTACGAGCAGTACTTC.